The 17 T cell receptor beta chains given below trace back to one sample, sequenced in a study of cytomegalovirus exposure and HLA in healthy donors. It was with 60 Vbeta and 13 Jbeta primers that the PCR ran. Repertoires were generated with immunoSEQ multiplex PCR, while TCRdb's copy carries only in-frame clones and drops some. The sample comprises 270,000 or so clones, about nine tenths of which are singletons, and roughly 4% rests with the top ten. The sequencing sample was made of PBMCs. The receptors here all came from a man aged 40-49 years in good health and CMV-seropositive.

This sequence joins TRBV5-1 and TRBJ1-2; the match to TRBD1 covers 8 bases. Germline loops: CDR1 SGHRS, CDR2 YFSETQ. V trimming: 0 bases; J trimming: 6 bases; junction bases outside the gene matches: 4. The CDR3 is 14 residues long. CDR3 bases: TGCGCCAGCAGCTTGGGAGCAGGGGGCAATGGCTACACCTTC. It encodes CASSLGAGGNGYTF.

DNA of the CDR3: TGTGCCACCCGGACAGGGATTAATGAGCAGTTCTTC. It translates to CATRTGINEQFF. The chain recombines TRBV19 with TRBJ2-1; 8 bases match TRBD1. CDR1 and CDR2 (germline): LNHDA, SQIVND (reference sequence). V lost 10 bases, J lost 7 bases, and 6 bases stayed unmatched. The CDR3 spans 12 residues.

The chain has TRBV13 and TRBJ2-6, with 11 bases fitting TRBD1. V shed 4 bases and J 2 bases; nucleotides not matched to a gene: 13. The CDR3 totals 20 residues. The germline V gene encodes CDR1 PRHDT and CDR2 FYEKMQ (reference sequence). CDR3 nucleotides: TGTGCCAGCAGCTCCACCGCCGGGACAGGGGGAAGGGCTGGGGCCAACGTCCTGACTTTC. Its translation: CASSSTAGTGGRAGANVLTF.

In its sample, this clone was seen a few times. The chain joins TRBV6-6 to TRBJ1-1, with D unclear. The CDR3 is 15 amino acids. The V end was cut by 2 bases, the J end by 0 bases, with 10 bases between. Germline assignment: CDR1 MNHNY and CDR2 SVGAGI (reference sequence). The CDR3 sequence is CASSYPGDMNTEAFF. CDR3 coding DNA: TGTGCCAGCAGTTACCCGGGAGACATGAACACTGAAGCTTTCTTT.

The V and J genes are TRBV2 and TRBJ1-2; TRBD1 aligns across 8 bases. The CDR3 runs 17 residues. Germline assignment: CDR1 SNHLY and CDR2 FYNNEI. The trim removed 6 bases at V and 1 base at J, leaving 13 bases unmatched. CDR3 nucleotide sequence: TGTGCCAGCAGGGAAAGGTTGACAGGGGCTCGTAACTATGGCTACACCTTC. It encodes CASRERLTGARNYGYTF.

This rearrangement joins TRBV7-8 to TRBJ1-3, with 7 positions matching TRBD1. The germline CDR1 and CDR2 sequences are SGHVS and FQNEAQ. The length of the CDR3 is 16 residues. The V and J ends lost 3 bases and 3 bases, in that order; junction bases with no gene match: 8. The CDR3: CASSFPAGGNGNTIYF. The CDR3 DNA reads TGTGCCAGCAGCTTTCCGGCAGGGGGAAATGGAAACACCATATATTTT.

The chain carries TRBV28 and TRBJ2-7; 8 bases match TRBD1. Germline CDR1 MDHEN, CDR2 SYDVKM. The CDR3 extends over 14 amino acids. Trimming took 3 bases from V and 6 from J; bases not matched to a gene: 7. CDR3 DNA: TGTGCCAGCAGTTTTGGCCAGGGGGCGGTCGAGCAGTACTTC. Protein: CASSFGQGAVEQYF.

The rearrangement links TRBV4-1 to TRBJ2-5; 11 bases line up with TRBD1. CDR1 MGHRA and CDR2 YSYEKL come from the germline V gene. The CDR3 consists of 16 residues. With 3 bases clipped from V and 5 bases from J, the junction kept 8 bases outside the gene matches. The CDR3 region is CASSHLGQGAIETQYF. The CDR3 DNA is TGCGCCAGCAGCCATCTTGGACAGGGGGCGATTGAGACCCAGTACTTC.

CDR3 in DNA: TGTGCCAGTAGTGGTACAGGGGGCTACGAGCAGTACTTC. This encodes CASSGTGGYEQYF. The chain uses TRBV19 and TRBJ2-7; 8 bases map to TRBD1. The CDR3 has 13 amino acids. The junction had 3 bases not matched to a gene; V was cut back by 5 bases and J by 3 bases. The germline CDR1 and CDR2 sequences are LNHDA and SQIVND (reference sequence).

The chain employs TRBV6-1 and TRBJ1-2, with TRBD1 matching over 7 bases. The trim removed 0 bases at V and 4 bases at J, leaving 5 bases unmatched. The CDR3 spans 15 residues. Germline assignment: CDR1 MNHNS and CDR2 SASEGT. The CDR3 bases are TGTGCCAGCAGTGAAGCCTTGGCAGGGGGCTATGGCTACACCTTC. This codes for CASSEALAGGYGYTF.

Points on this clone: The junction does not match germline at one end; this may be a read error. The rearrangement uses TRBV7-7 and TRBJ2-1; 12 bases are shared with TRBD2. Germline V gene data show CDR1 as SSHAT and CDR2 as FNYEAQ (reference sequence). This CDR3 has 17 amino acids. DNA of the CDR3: TGTGCTAGCAGCCCTACGACTAGCGGGAGAATCCTGGAGGAGCAGTTCTTC. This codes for CASSPTTSGRILEEQFF.

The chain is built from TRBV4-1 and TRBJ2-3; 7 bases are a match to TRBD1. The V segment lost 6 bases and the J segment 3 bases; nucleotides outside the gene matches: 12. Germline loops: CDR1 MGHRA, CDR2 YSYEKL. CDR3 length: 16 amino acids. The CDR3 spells CASSPAPGQTTDTQYF. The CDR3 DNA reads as TGCGCCAGCAGTCCCGCCCCGGGACAGACGACAGATACGCAGTATTTT.

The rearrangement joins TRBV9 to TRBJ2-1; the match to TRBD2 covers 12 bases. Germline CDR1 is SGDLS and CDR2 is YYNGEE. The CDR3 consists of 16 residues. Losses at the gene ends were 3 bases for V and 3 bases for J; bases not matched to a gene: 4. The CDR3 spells CASSEGTSGYYNEQFF. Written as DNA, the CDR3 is TGTGCCAGCAGCGAGGGGACTAGCGGGTACTACAATGAGCAGTTCTTC.

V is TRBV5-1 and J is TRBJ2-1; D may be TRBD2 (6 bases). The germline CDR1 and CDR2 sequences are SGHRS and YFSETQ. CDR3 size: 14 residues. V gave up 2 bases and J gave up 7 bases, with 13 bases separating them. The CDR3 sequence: CASSLGTEVNEQFF. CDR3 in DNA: TGCGCCAGCAGCTTAGGGACTGAGGTGAATGAGCAGTTCTTC.

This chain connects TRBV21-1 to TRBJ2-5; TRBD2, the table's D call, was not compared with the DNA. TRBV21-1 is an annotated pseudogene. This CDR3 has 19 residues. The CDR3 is CASSKALVPTSGSWETQYF. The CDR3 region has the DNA TGTGCCAGCAGCAAAGCGCTTGTCCCGACTAGCGGGAGTTGGGAGACCCAGTACTTC.

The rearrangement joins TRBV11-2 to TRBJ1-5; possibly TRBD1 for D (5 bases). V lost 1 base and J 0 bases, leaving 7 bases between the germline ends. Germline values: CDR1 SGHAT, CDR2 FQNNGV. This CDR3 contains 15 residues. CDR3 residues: CASSLGGDSNQPQHF. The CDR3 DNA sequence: TGTGCCAGCAGCTTAGGGGGGGATAGCAATCAGCCCCAGCATTTT.

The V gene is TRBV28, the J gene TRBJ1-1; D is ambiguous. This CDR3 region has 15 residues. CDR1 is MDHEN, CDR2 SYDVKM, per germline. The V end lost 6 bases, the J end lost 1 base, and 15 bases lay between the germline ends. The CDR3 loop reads CASRPWLEGNTEAFF. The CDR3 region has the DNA TGTGCCAGCAGACCCTGGCTGGAGGGGAACACTGAAGCTTTCTTT.